The source of this TCR beta chain is a study of control samples from healthy donors and cancer patients. V was clipped by 5 bases and J by 8 bases, with 10 bases between them. The CDR3 is 12 residues long. CDR1 and CDR2 (germline): SGHTA, FQGTGA. Profiling relied on immunoSEQ multiplex PCR, and the TCRdb table lists in-frame clones only, not all of them. Of about 61,000 clones listed, about 90% were seen once; the top ten hold approximately 5.9%. The chain employs TRBV7-3 and TRBJ2-1; D is undetermined. Sequencing was carried out using PBMCs. The clonotype was recovered from a man aged 55-75 years with colorectal cancer. The CDR3 nucleotides are TGTGCCAGCAGCCCCGACTCATATGAGCAGTTCTTC. Residues: CASSPDSYEQFF.